This TCR beta chain was found in a study of radiotherapy plus CTLA-4 blockade in lung cancer. Study conclusions and caveats: Early blood T cell clone changes and increased post-radiation serum interferon-beta were reportedly the strongest response predictors. In blood, after radiotherapy plus ipilimumab, tumor-derived TCR clones expanded.

Of note for this clone: Its cognate antigen is unknown.

TCRdb's copy holds only in-frame clones and misses some; the assay was immunoSEQ multiplex PCR. The table shows about 85,000 clones, with 70% to 90% occurring only once. The study gave focal radiation plus ipilimumab CTLA-4 blockade to patients with chemo-refractory metastatic non-small-cell lung cancer. CDR3 length: 14 residues. With 2 bases removed from V and 1 base from J, the gap between germline ends came to 8 bases. Germline CDR1 and CDR2: MNHEY and SVGAGI. The chain has TRBV6-5 and TRBJ2-5; possibly TRBD2 for D (6 bases). Sequences were derived from peripheral blood, sampled from a patient treated with radiotherapy plus ipilimumab. The receptor's source is a human donor with non-small cell lung cancer who had a partial response to radiotherapy plus ipilimumab. As DNA, the CDR3 is TGTGCCAGCAGTTACGCACTAGCCCAAGAGACCCAGTACTTC. Residues: CASSYALAQETQYF.